The clone carrying this TCR beta chain was found once. The antigen is not known. The PCR made use of 60 Vbeta and 13 Jbeta primers. Sequenced by immunoSEQ multiplex PCR; TCRdb stores in-frame clones only, minus some. The data contain about 190,000 clones, 80% to 85% of them seen just once; the ten biggest clones take up around 0.27%. CDR1 SGHVS and CDR2 FNYEAQ come from the germline V gene. The CDR3 is 14 amino acids. The V and J ends lost 1 base and 0 bases respectively, with 4 bases between them. This entry comes from a study of cytomegalovirus exposure and HLA in healthy donors. Study-level findings and limits: Common viral pathogens were later found to be apparently linked to several of the most significant clusters. Donors belonging to an Asian-associated ancestry cluster reportedly showed fewer N-insertions in productive TCRs than the 666-donor mean, according to what a later analysis found.

The clonotype originates from a boy aged 10-17 years in good health and CMV-seronegative. The sequencing sample was made of PBMCs. V and J are TRBV7-6 and TRBJ1-3; the D is unclear. Here the CDR3 reads CASSLVDSGNTIYF. CDR3 coding DNA: TGTGCCAGCAGCTTAGTAGACTCTGGAAACACCATATATTTT. Together with reference TRBV7-6 and TRBJ1-3, the CDR3 gives the full variable domain: GAGVSQSPRYKVTKRGQDVALRCDPISGHVSLYWYRQALGQGPEFLTYFNYEAQQDKSGLPNDRFSAERPEGSISTLTIQRTEQRDSAMYRCASSLVDSGNTIYFGEGSWLTVV.